This paragraph reports one TCR beta chain. The CDR3 is 13 residues long. The V end was cut by 3 bases, the J end by 2 bases, with 7 bases between. Germline V CDR1 and CDR2: PRHDT, FYEKMQ (reference sequence). The record originates from a study of blood T cell repertoires in COVID-19. On the study more broadly: Acute-phase and convalescent COVID-19 samples originated in the United States, Italy and Spain.

Only in-frame clones appear in the TCRdb table, and some are missing; sequencing was by immunoSEQ multiplex PCR. The sample includes almost 70,000 clones, about four fifths of them seen just once. This receptor was identified in a human donor in a cohort sampled during active COVID-19. The sample comprised peripheral blood. The V call is TRBV13, the J call TRBJ1-2; D is unclear. This CDR3 is CASSFGRNYGYTF. In DNA form, the CDR3 reads TGTGCCAGCAGCTTCGGCAGGAACTATGGCTACACCTTC.